The rows below give T cell receptor beta chains drawn from one sample of a study of T cells in localized non-small cell lung cancer. Repertoires were generated with immunoSEQ multiplex PCR, while TCRdb's copy carries only in-frame clones and drops some. Among some 21,000 clones listed, over 75% were seen once. Sequencing was performed on peripheral blood, taken before any cancer treatment. The source is a man between 35 and 75 years old with stage I lung adenocarcinoma. The CDR3 runs from the conserved cysteine through the conserved F or W. Fields, in order: J gene, V gene, CDR3 protein.

j_call: TRBJ1-3
v_call: TRBV19
cdr3_aa: CASSIKGFGNTIYF

j_call: TRBJ1-2
v_call: TRBV9
cdr3_aa: CASSSHEGYGYTF

j_call: TRBJ2-3
v_call: TRBV6-6
cdr3_aa: CASGGQGDTQYF

j_call: TRBJ2-2
v_call: TRBV7-2
cdr3_aa: CASSLVGARTGELFF

j_call: TRBJ1-6
v_call: TRBV27
cdr3_aa: CASSGRVRNSPLHF

j_call: TRBJ2-2
v_call: TRBV27
cdr3_aa: CASSFTRGGAGELFF

j_call: TRBJ2-5
v_call: TRBV18
cdr3_aa: CASSPRLGGQETQYF

j_call: TRBJ2-7
v_call: TRBV7-9
cdr3_aa: CASSLKEYEQYF

j_call: TRBJ2-7
v_call: TRBV30
cdr3_aa: CAWSETSGGYEQYF

j_call: TRBJ1-2
v_call: TRBV29-1
cdr3_aa: CSAEQGRAGYTF

j_call: TRBJ2-3
v_call: TRBV19
cdr3_aa: CASGAVITDTQYF

j_call: TRBJ2-7
v_call: TRBV11-3
cdr3_aa: CASSLGGNYYEQYF

j_call: TRBJ1-2
v_call: TRBV10-3
cdr3_aa: CAITGQGLNGYTF

j_call: TRBJ2-1
v_call: TRBV6-5
cdr3_aa: CASSLRLGEQFF

j_call: TRBJ2-5
v_call: TRBV18
cdr3_aa: CASSRDIQETQYF

j_call: TRBJ2-7
v_call: TRBV5-4
cdr3_aa: CASSLGQGAGYEQYF

j_call: TRBJ1-2
v_call: TRBV2
cdr3_aa: CASSASDDGYTF

j_call: TRBJ2-7
v_call: TRBV11-2
cdr3_aa: CASSGQVYEQYF

j_call: TRBJ2-1
v_call: TRBV5-1
cdr3_aa: CASRKQGANNEQFF

j_call: TRBJ1-1
v_call: TRBV6-5
cdr3_aa: CASSYERNTEAFF